This TCR beta chain was profiled in a study of cytomegalovirus exposure and HLA in healthy donors. Both 60 Vbeta primers and 13 Jbeta primers went into the PCR. Some clones are missing from TCRdb's copy, which holds only in-frame ones; the method was immunoSEQ multiplex PCR. The table lists roughly 130,000 clones, around 80% of them singletons. With respect to this clone: As yet, its antigen is unknown.

The V gene end was trimmed by 2 bases and the J gene end by 7 bases; junction bases not matched to a gene: 10. From germline, CDR1 is SEHNR and CDR2 FQNEAQ (reference sequence). This CDR3 spans 17 amino acids. Study results and caveats: Among TCR beta chains of equal frequency, HLA-associated ones were more clonally expanded in a later analysis. A cluster of highly shared sequence variants was likely a sequencing artifact. Follow-up analysis found HLA locus-dependent TCR association rates, highest for DRB1 and lowest for HLA-C.

The V gene is TRBV7-9, the J gene TRBJ1-4; 10 bases line up with TRBD1. The receptor's source is a woman between 18 and 30 years old in good health and CMV-seropositive. Sequenced material: PBMCs. The CDR3 loop reads CASSLTGQGGIGEKLFF. The CDR3 nucleotides are TGTGCCAGCAGCTTAACTGGACAGGGGGGAATCGGTGAAAAACTGTTTTTT.